The 32 T cell receptor beta chains below were found in one sample sequenced in a study of early T cells in non-severe SARS-CoV-2 infection. A single record per CDR3 protein comes from TCRdb applying MiXCR to the 5' RACE reads. The top ten clones hold roughly 1.3% of a sample with more than 65,000 distinct CDR3 sequences, about an eighth of them seen once. Sequenced material: whole blood. These receptor sequences come from an adult who was a healthcare worker with PCR-confirmed SARS-CoV-2 infection or an uninfected control (not recorded which).

Ten or more counts support this clonotype. V is TRBV7-9 and J is TRBJ2-7; 7 bases are a match to TRBD1. The CDR3 is made up of 14 amino acids. Germline CDR1 SEHNR, CDR2 FQNEAQ (reference sequence). V lost 5 bases to trimming and J lost 3 bases; unmatched junction nucleotides: 7. CDR3 DNA: TGTGCCAGCAGCCCTGGGACAGAACACTACGAGCAGTACTTC. This translates into CASSPGTEHYEQYF. The variable domain in full, with the rest retrieved from reference TRBV7-9 and TRBJ2-7, is DTGVSQNPRHKITKRGQNVTFRCDPISEHNRLYWYRQTLGQGPEFLTYFQNEAQLEKSRLLSDRFSAERPKGSFSTLEIQRTEQGDSAMYLCASSPGTEHYEQYFGPGTRLTVT.

There are many counts of this clonotype. Lacking the conserved final phenylalanine or tryptophan, this CDR3 likely reflects a read error. The rearrangement links TRBV6-2 or TRBV6-3 to TRBJ2-1; 7 nucleotides align to TRBD2. This CDR3 has 15 amino acids. V gave up 6 bases and J gave up 9 bases; unmatched junction bases: 14. Germline values: CDR1 MNHEY, CDR2 SVGEGT. The CDR3 region has the DNA TGTGCCAGCAGACCCGCCGGGACTACTAAGGTTGAGCAGTTCTAC. It encodes CASRPAGTTKVEQFY.

This clonotype has a count of ten or more. The V and J genes are TRBV27 and TRBJ2-2, with D possibly matching TRBD2 (5 bases). The length of the CDR3 is 16 residues. Looked up from germline, CDR1 is MNHEY and CDR2 is SMNVEV (reference sequence). Trimming took off 3 bases at V and 7 bases at J, with 18 bases between the two ends. In DNA, the CDR3 is TGTGCCAGCAGTTTTTCCGGGGAGTGGAAGGGCGGGGAGCTGTTTTTT. Its protein is CASSFSGEWKGGELFF.

This clonotype was seen a few times. This chain uses TRBV29-1 with TRBJ2-7; tentative D call: TRBD1 (6 bases). The CDR3 sequence is 12 residues long. Trimming pared 6 bases from V and 1 base from J, leaving 10 bases between. Germline V gene lookup returns CDR1 SQVTM and CDR2 ANQGSEA. This CDR3 is CSVGAASYEQYF. CDR3 nucleotide sequence: TGCAGCGTGGGGGCAGCATCCTACGAGCAGTACTTC.

This clonotype has a count of ten or more. The chain couples TRBV7-6 to TRBJ2-7; D may be TRBD1 or TRBD2 (5 bases each). V lost 5 bases and J lost 7, with 18 bases in between. CDR1 is SGHVS, CDR2 FNYEAQ, per germline. The CDR3 is 14 residues long. The DNA of the CDR3 is TGTGCCAGCAGCCCCCGGGGCATCGAGAGGGAGCAGTACTTC. Residues: CASSPRGIEREQYF.

At least ten counts were recorded for this clonotype. This chain links TRBV9 with TRBJ1-2; D gene uncertain. Between the trimmed V and J ends, which lost 0 bases and 2 bases, there was a span of 11 bases. CDR1 and CDR2 (germline): SGDLS, YYNGEE. The CDR3 consists of 15 residues. The CDR3 here is CASSVVSAGNYGYTF. The CDR3 nucleotides read TGTGCCAGCAGCGTAGTAAGCGCGGGGAACTATGGCTACACCTTC.

Ten or more counts support this clonotype. This chain joins TRBV3-1 and TRBJ1-3; a weak D match, TRBD1 (5 bases). Germline assignment: CDR1 LGHDT and CDR2 YNNKEL (reference sequence). The CDR3 extends over 15 amino acids. V was cut by 5 bases and J by 4 bases, with 15 bases left in between. The CDR3 loop reads CASSWDGDRGNTIYF. CDR3 bases: TGTGCCAGCAGCTGGGACGGAGACCGCGGAAACACCATATATTTT.

The V and J genes are TRBV28 and TRBJ2-6, with unresolved D. Between the trimmed V and J ends, which lost 11 bases and 0 bases, there was a span of 11 bases. CDR3 length: 14 amino acids. The germline V gene encodes CDR1 MDHEN and CDR2 SYDVKM. The CDR3 DNA follows: TGTGCCGTCCGACCGGACTCTGGGGCCAACGTCCTGACTTTC. Its translation: CAVRPDSGANVLTF.

The chain links TRBV29-1 to TRBJ2-3; the D gene could be TRBD1 or TRBD2 (7 bases each). Germline lookup yields CDR1 SQVTM and CDR2 ANQGSEA. The CDR3 has 13 amino acids. The V end was cut by 6 bases, the J end by 8 bases, with 18 bases between. CDR3 sequence reads: CSVTDRPGGTQYF. In DNA, the CDR3 is TGCAGCGTAACGGACAGGCCGGGGGGTACGCAGTATTTT.

This clonotype was recorded many times. The chain has TRBV18 and TRBJ1-6, with D possibly matching TRBD1 (6 bases). Per the germline V gene, CDR1 is KGHSH and CDR2 is LQKENI. Trimming took 3 bases from V and 5 from J, leaving 11 bases between them. The CDR3 totals 15 residues. CDR3 sequence (DNA): TGTGCCAGCTCACCTTCAGGGGCGGATAATTCACCCCTCCACTTT. Translating it yields CASSPSGADNSPLHF.

The chain carries TRBV5-6 and TRBJ2-5; a possible D gene is TRBD1 (6 bases). The CDR3 consists of 12 residues. Germline V gives CDR1 SGHDT, CDR2 YYEEEE. V was trimmed by 4 bases and J by 5 bases, leaving 9 bases between them. The CDR3: CASSGRGETQYF. The CDR3 DNA sequence: TGTGCCAGCAGCGGAAGGGGGGAGACCCAGTACTTC.

The chain links TRBV4-3 to TRBJ2-7, with 8 nucleotides matching TRBD1. V lost 4 bases to trimming and J lost 5 bases; unmatched junction nucleotides: 10. The CDR3 extends over 15 amino acids. Looked up from germline, CDR1 is LGHNA and CDR2 is YSLEER. Written as DNA, the CDR3 is TGCGCCAGCAGCCGCAGACGTGGACAGGGCCACGAGCAGTACTTC. Translated: CASSRRRGQGHEQYF.

This clonotype showed up many times. This chain joins TRBV18 and TRBJ1-3, with 8 positions matching TRBD1. Germline V gives CDR1 KGHSH, CDR2 LQKENI. V lost 0 bases and J lost 2; bases outside the gene matches: 3. This CDR3 contains 16 residues. The DNA of the CDR3 is TGTGCCAGCTCACCACCCCGGACAGGGCCTGGAAACACCATATATTTT. Residues: CASSPPRTGPGNTIYF.

This clonotype came up many times. The chain couples TRBV20-1 to TRBJ2-7; TRBD1 matches 7 bases. Per germline, CDR1 DFQATT and CDR2 SNEGSKA (reference sequence). The V and J ends lost 5 bases and 6 bases, in that order; junction bases with no gene match: 13. The CDR3 has 14 residues. The CDR3 loop reads CSAGPKTNRGEQYF. CDR3 nucleotides: TGCAGTGCTGGACCCAAGACCAACAGGGGCGAGCAGTACTTC.

In its sample, this clonotype was seen many times. J is TRBJ2-3 and V is TRBV10-2, with D tentatively TRBD2 (5 bases). The V gene lost 4 bases and the J gene lost 6 bases, with 5 bases spanning the gap. The CDR3 covers 11 residues. Germline V gene sequence: CDR1 WSHSY, CDR2 SAAADI. The CDR3 coding sequence is TGCGCCAGCAGTGCGGGGGATACGCAGTATTTT. Translated: CASSAGDTQYF.

Notes on this clonotype: At one boundary the junction diverges from the germline segment, which might be a read error. The chain recombines TRBV20-1 with TRBJ2-7; D is possibly TRBD2 (6 bases). Germline CDR1 reads DFQATT; CDR2 reads SNEGSKA (reference sequence). This CDR3 has 13 amino acids. CDR3 region: CSAREYGHGGQYF. CDR3 in DNA: TGCAGTGCTCGAGAATACGGACACGGGGGGCAGTACTTC.

This clonotype was seen at least ten times. This rearrangement joins TRBV24-1 to TRBJ2-2; 8 bases line up with TRBD2. Germline V gene sequence: CDR1 KGHDR, CDR2 SFDVKD. CDR3 length: 15 residues. V was clipped by 5 bases and J by 4 bases; unmatched bases: 5. CDR3 residues: CATSVAGGSTGELFF. The CDR3 coding sequence is TGTGCCACCAGTGTTGCGGGGGGTAGCACCGGGGAGCTGTTTTTT.

In this sample, this clonotype turned up a few times. This chain's CDR3 is CASSQDWGSGHNEQFF. The DNA of the CDR3 is TGCGCCAGCAGCCAAGATTGGGGTAGCGGTCACAATGAGCAGTTCTTC. The chain has TRBV4-3 and TRBJ2-1; perhaps TRBD2 as D (6 bases). CDR1 LGHNA and CDR2 YSLEER come from the germline V gene. Trimming left V 0 bases short and J 5 bases short, with 14 bases between. This CDR3 comprises 16 residues.

This clonotype was seen ten or more times. The V call is TRBV7-2, the J call TRBJ2-7; 9 bases fit TRBD2. In germline, CDR1 is SGHTA, CDR2 FQGNSA. V trimming: 7 bases; J trimming: 5 bases; junction bases outside the gene matches: 9. This CDR3 is 14 amino acids long. The chain's CDR3 is CASNIGTSNNEQYF. CDR3 nucleotides: TGTGCCAGCAACATCGGGACTAGCAACAACGAGCAGTACTTC.

This clonotype was seen repeatedly, ten times or more. The chain uses TRBV11-2 and TRBJ1-2; maybe TRBD1 (6 bases). V shed 5 bases and J shed 3 bases, with 13 bases lying between them. The CDR3 consists of 14 residues. Germline V gene lookup returns CDR1 SGHAT and CDR2 FQNNGV. The CDR3 reads CASSHTGGDYGYTF. The CDR3, as DNA: TGTGCCAGCAGCCACACCGGGGGCGACTATGGCTACACCTTC.

This clonotype was recorded at least ten times. The V gene is TRBV6-5, the J gene TRBJ1-1; tentatively, D is TRBD1 (5 bases). The CDR3 runs to 11 residues. CDR1 MNHEY and CDR2 SVGAGI come from the germline V gene. Trimming stripped 3 bases from V and 8 bases from J, with 7 bases between. CDR3 bases: TGTGCCAGCAGTTATCAGGGAGAAGCTTTCTTT. Translated, it gives CASSYQGEAFF.

In its sample, this clonotype was seen many times. Sequence at one end of the junction differs from germline and may be a read error. This rearrangement joins TRBV12-3 or TRBV12-4 to TRBJ1-1; D uncertain. The CDR3 runs to 9 residues. CDR3 amino acids: CASSNELVF. CDR3 in DNA: TGTGCCAGCAGTAACGAGCTGGTCTTT.

Ten or more counts support this clonotype. The chain is built from TRBV12-3 or TRBV12-4 and TRBJ2-5; D call uncertain. CDR3 size: 14 residues. V dropped 2 bases and J dropped 2 bases, with 9 bases sitting between them. DNA of the CDR3: TGTGCCAGCAGTTTAAGCCAGATTCAAGAGACCCAGTACTTC. Amino acid sequence: CASSLSQIQETQYF.

This clonotype came up many times. V usage is TRBV6-1 and J usage is TRBJ2-7; TRBD1 is a possible D gene (7 bases). The V end was cut by 3 bases, the J end by 1 base, with 10 bases between. Germline V gene lookup returns CDR1 MNHNS and CDR2 SASEGT. CDR3 size: 14 residues. The CDR3 DNA sequence: TGTGCCAGCAGTGAGCGGGACAGTTCCTACGAGCAGTACTTC. Its protein is CASSERDSSYEQYF.

This sequence joins TRBV6-4 and TRBJ2-1, with unresolved D. This CDR3 is built from 13 residues. CDR1 MRHNA and CDR2 SNTAGT come from the germline V gene. Deletions cut 3 bases from V and 4 bases from J, with 7 bases between. CDR3 loop: CASSEGLYNEQFF. CDR3 DNA: TGTGCCAGCAGTGAAGGGTTGTACAATGAGCAGTTCTTC.

This clonotype was detected ten times or more. This chain joins TRBV29-1 and TRBJ1-1; 12 nucleotides agree with TRBD1. CDR1 and CDR2 (germline): SQVTM, ANQGSEA. This CDR3 is 15 amino acids long. The junction had 4 bases not matched to a gene; V was cut back by 4 bases and J by 1 base. In DNA form, the CDR3 reads TGCAGCGTTGGTGGGACAGGGGGCGCGAACACTGAAGCTTTCTTT. Amino acid sequence: CSVGGTGGANTEAFF.

The chain couples TRBV12-3 or TRBV12-4 to TRBJ2-1; either TRBD1 or TRBD2 may fit D (5 bases each). Trimming cost V 5 bases and J 6 bases, with 14 bases left between them. The CDR3 length is 14 residues. CDR3 sequence reads: CASSLEGRGNEQFF. Written as DNA, the CDR3 is TGTGCCAGCAGTCTAGAGGGACGGGGCAATGAGCAGTTCTTC.

Many counts were recorded for this clonotype. The genes are TRBV6-2 or TRBV6-3 and TRBJ2-2; D is undetermined. Per germline, CDR1 MNHEY and CDR2 SVGEGT. The CDR3 consists of 12 residues. V shed 6 bases and J shed 5 bases, with 7 bases lying between them. This CDR3 is CASSSETGELFF. In DNA, the CDR3 is TGTGCCAGCAGCTCTGAAACCGGGGAGCTGTTTTTT.

This clonotype was observed many times. The CDR3 reads CSAPGLAGGSSYNEQFF. The DNA for the CDR3 is TGCAGTGCGCCGGGACTAGCGGGAGGGAGCTCCTACAATGAGCAGTTCTTC. The chain recombines TRBV20-1 with TRBJ2-1; 16 positions agree with TRBD2. Germline CDR1 DFQATT, CDR2 SNEGSKA (reference sequence). V dropped 6 bases and J dropped 0; count of bases not matched to a gene: 5. The CDR3 is made up of 17 amino acids.

This clonotype was seen repeatedly, ten times or more. V gene TRBV28 combines with J gene TRBJ2-4, with TRBD1 as a possible D gene (6 bases). CDR3 size: 15 residues. Germline V gives CDR1 MDHEN, CDR2 SYDVKM. Between the trimmed V and J ends, which lost 2 bases and 8 bases, there was a span of 16 bases. DNA for the CDR3: TGTGCCAGCAGTTTAAAGGGGGACATACGACACATTCAGTACTTC. Amino acid sequence: CASSLKGDIRHIQYF.

This clonotype was seen at least ten times. V and J are TRBV10-3 and TRBJ2-5; no clear D gene. Trimming removed 7 bases from V and 3 bases from J, with 12 bases in between. CDR3 length: 13 amino acids. The germline V gene encodes CDR1 ENHRY and CDR2 SYGVKD. Here the CDR3 reads CAITQTPEETQYF. CDR3 nucleotide sequence: TGTGCCATCACCCAGACCCCTGAAGAGACCCAGTACTTC.

There are many counts of this clonotype. DNA for the CDR3: TGTGCCAGCAGCTCAGCACTGGGAAAACTGTTTTTT. Encoded protein: CASSSALGKLFF. This chain links TRBV7-6 with TRBJ1-4; D is ambiguous. This CDR3 region has 12 residues. Per germline, CDR1 SGHVS and CDR2 FNYEAQ. V lost 4 bases to trimming and J lost 10 bases, with 10 bases between them.